This entry is about one T cell receptor (beta chain). The sample belongs to a study of cytomegalovirus exposure and HLA in healthy donors. Researchers ran the PCR with 60 Vbeta and 13 Jbeta primers. Per the authors' pipeline: Later reanalysis found around 84 million unique TCR beta chains, around 9.9 million of them shared. TCRdb's copy holds only in-frame clones and misses some; the assay was immunoSEQ multiplex PCR. That table gives V, J and clone size, and the DNA gave D and trimming. Among about 130,000 clones listed, about two thirds were seen once. Germline V lookup: CDR1 SGHRS, CDR2 YFSETQ. The V segment lost 4 bases and the J segment 2 bases; nucleotides outside the gene matches: 11. The CDR3 runs to 16 residues.

The receptor's source is a human donor in good health. V usage is TRBV5-1 and J usage is TRBJ2-7, with TRBD2 matching over 8 bases. Sample: PBMCs. Here the CDR3 DNA reads TGCGCCAGCAGCCCGGAGGGTGACGGGAGGGCCTACGAGCAGTACTTC. Translation: CASSPEGDGRAYEQYF.